These 9 T cell receptor beta chains were all obtained from the same sample, sequenced in a study of graft-versus-host responses after intestinal transplantation. The protocol was immunoSEQ multiplex PCR, while the TCRdb copy is restricted to in-frame clones and leaves out a portion. Of around 100,000 clones listed, over 85% were seen once; the top ten hold approximately 1.2%. No antigen has been identified for these receptors. The specimen was unstimulated CD8+ T cells sorted from spleen or lymph node cells, collected before intestinal transplant. The receptors come from a human donor who received an intestinal transplant.

This clone was recorded only once. The CDR3 is CASSPLRQGSYEQYF. DNA for the CDR3: TGTGCCAGCAGCCCCCTCCGACAGGGATCCTACGAGCAGTACTTC. The chain combines TRBV9 with TRBJ2-7, with 7 bases matching TRBD1. The CDR3 extends over 15 amino acids. Trimming at V came to 4 bases and at J to 1 base, leaving 8 bases not matched to a gene. Per the germline V gene, CDR1 is SGDLS and CDR2 is YYNGEE.

Of note for this clone: The germline gene is not matched at one end of the junction; a read error may be the cause. The chain joins TRBV7-2 to TRBJ2-5; 11 bases align to TRBD2. Germline V CDR1 and CDR2: SGHTA, FQGNSA. The CDR3 runs to 13 residues. In DNA form, the CDR3 reads TGTGCCAGCAGCTTAGTGGAGACTAGCGGGGTCGACTTC. Translation gives CASSLVETSGVDF.

This clone was observed once. This chain joins TRBV6-5 and TRBJ2-7; tentative D call: TRBD2 (5 bases). The V gene's germline CDR1 is MNHEY and CDR2 SVGAGI. V was cut by 5 bases and J by 2 bases, with 10 bases left in between. The CDR3 spans 13 residues. The CDR3 reads CASSPGGPYEQYF. The CDR3 nucleotides are TGTGCCAGCAGTCCCGGCGGGCCCTACGAGCAGTACTTC.

The chain uses TRBV29-1 and TRBJ2-1; 7 bases align to TRBD2. After removal of 0 bases from V and 7 bases from J, the junction contained 12 bases not matched to a gene. The CDR3 covers 16 residues. Germline V gene sequence: CDR1 SQVTM, CDR2 ANQGSEA. This CDR3 is CSVEDLSGYFWNEQFF. The CDR3 DNA follows: TGCAGCGTTGAAGATCTTAGCGGGTATTTTTGGAATGAGCAGTTCTTC.

This chain links TRBV29-1 with TRBJ2-1; D remains unclear. There are 13 residues in the CDR3. V lost 4 bases to trimming and J lost 1 base, with 8 bases between them. The germline V gene has CDR1 SQVTM and CDR2 ANQGSEA. The chain's CDR3 is CSVVRNSYNEQFF. DNA for the CDR3: TGCAGCGTTGTAAGGAATTCCTACAATGAGCAGTTCTTC.

The chain uses TRBV11-3 and TRBJ1-4; D is perhaps TRBD1 (6 bases). Per germline, CDR1 SGHNT and CDR2 YENEEA. This CDR3 has 14 residues. V lost 3 bases, J lost 6 bases, and 11 bases lay in between. The CDR3 bases are TGTGCCAGCAGCTTCCTGGGGGCCCATGAAAAACTGTTTTTT. The encoded protein is CASSFLGAHEKLFF.

The chain uses TRBV6-6 and TRBJ2-7, with D unresolved. Trimming stripped 0 bases from V and 6 bases from J, with 12 bases between. This CDR3 contains 14 residues. Germline V lookup: CDR1 MNHNY, CDR2 SVGAGI (reference sequence). CDR3 sequence reads: CASSYSNPSREQYF. The DNA for the CDR3 is TGTGCCAGCAGTTACTCGAATCCATCGCGCGAGCAGTACTTC.

The V and J genes are TRBV7-3 and TRBJ2-1, with 8 bases lining up with TRBD2. Germline V gene lookup returns CDR1 SGHTA and CDR2 FQGTGA. The ends lost 5 bases at V and 4 bases at J; junction bases unmatched: 10. The CDR3 loop spans 16 amino acids. The CDR3 loop is CASSPPGSGAYNEQFF. CDR3 in DNA: TGTGCCAGCAGCCCCCCGGGTAGCGGGGCTTACAATGAGCAGTTCTTC.

V usage is TRBV4-1 and J usage is TRBJ2-1; D perhaps matches TRBD2 (5 bases). Germline V gene sequence: CDR1 MGHRA, CDR2 YSYEKL. The CDR3 consists of 12 residues. V lost 2 bases to trimming and J lost 7 bases, with 6 bases between them. CDR3 loop: CASSQLANEQFF. CDR3 in DNA: TGCGCCAGCAGCCAATTAGCGAATGAGCAGTTCTTC.